This T cell receptor beta chain was identified during a study of identical twins. A single record per CDR3 protein comes from TCRdb applying MiXCR to the 5' RACE reads. Altogether roughly 690,000 distinct CDR3 sequences are present, around 20% being singletons, with the ten largest covering 4.3%. These data also formed part of another study, on T cells expressing NK-cell markers.

The sequenced material came from PBMCs. This receptor was taken from a woman between 18 and 29 years old in good health.

For the CDR3, the DNA is TGTGCCAGCAGTTTACGAGGCGGGAGGGCCACAGATACGCAGTATTTT. It yields the protein CASSLRGGRATDTQYF. The V gene is TRBV27, the J gene TRBJ2-3, with 9 bases aligning to TRBD2. Germline CDR1 MNHEY, CDR2 SMNVEV (reference sequence). The CDR3 consists of 16 residues. Trimming took 2 bases from V and 2 from J; bases not matched to a gene: 5.